This note documents a single TCR beta chain sequence. Its antigen is not known. The CDR3 carries no conserved terminal phenylalanine or tryptophan, so it likely arises from a read error. The limits of the CDR3 on the DNA are not certain, so only TCRdb's listed CDR3 is given. A total of 16 residues make up the CDR3, ends included. CDR1 SGHRS and CDR2 YFSETQ come from the germline V gene. The sample is drawn from a study of breast tumors, draining lymph nodes, adjacent tissues. Notes on the study in general: Tumor repertoires ranked between lymph nodes and nontumor tissue in diversity, with V and J gene preferences. The lymph node origin of tumor T cells was framed as consistent with a hypothesis, not demonstrated. Compared with basal-like, luminal-like tumors shared significantly more repertoire with nontumor tissue. Most tumor T cells seemingly derive from lymph node, then expand in tumor.

A single record per CDR3 protein comes from TCRdb applying MiXCR to the multiplex PCR reads. Among under 75,000 distinct CDR3 sequences listed, roughly 59% were seen once. Sequencing was performed on breast tumor tissue. This TCR derives from a female donor with breast cancer. Some clones in this sample may be carry-over from other donors' samples. The chain carries TRBV5-1 and TRBJ2-1; the table's D call, TRBD2, has no DNA check behind it. The chain's CDR3 is CASSLGDGLSYNEQFL.